Following are 13 T cell receptor beta chains from one sample sequenced in a study of T cell repertoires in cytomegalovirus infection. MiXCR, applied by TCRdb to the reads, yields one record per CDR3 protein. The repertoire consists of about 920,000 distinct CDR3 sequences, with 31% occurring once and the leading ten covering about an eighth. These receptors are not linked to any known antigen. This specimen was cultured CD8+ T cells from PBMCs, taken from culture after CMV antigen stimulation. These receptor sequences come from a human donor in good health (CMV status not recorded). Some clones in this sample may be carry-over from other donors' samples.

This clonotype turned up a few times. This chain links TRBV20-1 with TRBJ2-1; D is unclear. Germline V gene sequence: CDR1 DFQATT, CDR2 SNEGSKA (reference sequence). V lost 3 bases, J lost 3 bases, and 9 bases lay in between. The CDR3 has 13 amino acids. For the CDR3, the DNA is TGCAGTGCTAGGGACCTTCTCTACAATGAGCAGTTCTTC. Residues: CSARDLLYNEQFF.

The sample holds a few counts of this clonotype. V is TRBV19 and J is TRBJ1-1, with 7 positions matching TRBD1. The J segment lost 7 bases and the V segment lost 10 bases, leaving 3 bases of the junction unmatched. CDR3 length: 10 amino acids. From germline, CDR1 is LNHDA and CDR2 SQIVND (reference sequence). The CDR3 here is CATRDSEAFF. The CDR3 region has the DNA TGTGCCACCCGGGACAGTGAAGCTTTCTTT.

This clonotype was counted ten times or more. This chain uses TRBV7-6 with TRBJ2-7, with TRBD2 as a possible D gene (6 bases). V was clipped by 5 bases and J by 3 bases, with 23 bases between them. The CDR3 runs 17 residues. The germline CDR1 and CDR2 sequences are SGHVS and FNYEAQ. CDR3 sequence: CASSAEGGLWENYEQYV. CDR3 sequence (DNA): TGTGCCAGCAGCGCAGAGGGAGGACTCTGGGAAAACTACGAGCAGTACGTC.

The sample holds a few counts of this clonotype. This chain connects TRBV10-2 to TRBJ1-4; D not certain. The germline V and J ends were trimmed by 7 bases and 3 bases, with 18 bases remaining between them. Germline-derived CDR1 and CDR2 are WSHSY and SAAADI. The CDR3 runs to 16 residues. CDR3 nucleotides: TGCGCCAGCAACCTGGGCGGGGTCGGTTCTAATGAAAAACTGTTTTTT. It encodes CASNLGGVGSNEKLFF.

V and J are TRBV20-1 and TRBJ2-1, with D tentatively TRBD2 (6 bases). Between the trimmed V and J ends, which lost 6 bases and 0 bases, there was a span of 18 bases. Germline V gene lookup returns CDR1 DFQATT and CDR2 SNEGSKA (reference sequence). There are 16 residues in the CDR3. CDR3 nucleotide sequence: TGCAGTGCCCTGGGTGGCGGGGCCACCTCCTACAATGAGCAGTTCTTC. Amino acid sequence: CSALGGGATSYNEQFF.

This clonotype has more than one count but fewer than ten. The rearrangement links TRBV6-5 to TRBJ2-5, with D perhaps given as TRBD1 or TRBD2 (5 bases each). Trimming left V 7 bases short and J 5 bases short, with 14 bases between. CDR1 is MNHEY and CDR2 is SVGAGI in the germline V gene. The CDR3 runs to 13 residues. The CDR3 nucleotides read TGTGCCAGCAACGGGGCCCTTATGGAGACCCAGTACTTC. It is translated as CASNGALMETQYF.

Regarding this clonotype: It may be a read error: a sequence one base away is much more abundant. The chain links TRBV7-2 to TRBJ2-3; D remains ambiguous. The germline gives CDR1 SGHTA, CDR2 FQGNSA. CDR3 size: 13 residues. CDR3 bases: TGTGCCAGCAGCTCGGATGGCACAGATACGGAGTATTTT. Translation gives CASSSDGTDTEYF.

The V gene is TRBV7-6, the J gene TRBJ2-2; D might be TRBD1 (5 bases). Between the trimmed V and J ends, which lost 4 bases and 6 bases, there was a span of 12 bases. Germline V gives CDR1 SGHVS, CDR2 FNYEAQ. The CDR3 totals 14 residues. The CDR3 region is CASSSAGFPGELFF. For the CDR3, the DNA is TGTGCCAGCAGCTCGGCAGGGTTTCCCGGGGAGCTGTTTTTT.

J is TRBJ1-1 and V is TRBV10-3, with D possibly being TRBD1 (6 bases). CDR3 size: 16 residues. Trimming cost V 7 bases and J 0 bases, with 18 bases left between them. Germline-derived CDR1 and CDR2 are ENHRY and SYGVKD. The CDR3 sequence is CAINSRTGTMNTEAFF. The CDR3 coding sequence is TGTGCCATCAATTCTCGAACAGGGACCATGAACACTGAAGCTTTCTTT.

This clonotype was seen just once. This chain connects TRBV5-5 to TRBJ2-5, with 8 bases aligning to TRBD2. In germline, CDR1 is SGHKS, CDR2 YYEKEE (reference sequence). The CDR3 is 15 residues long. The J segment lost 2 bases and the V segment lost 4 bases, leaving 7 bases of the junction unmatched. CDR3 sequence (DNA): TGTGCCAGCAGCCCGACTAGCGCAATGCAAGAGACCCAGTACTTC. This sequence encodes CASSPTSAMQETQYF.

The chain combines TRBV10-3 with TRBJ2-1; 12 nucleotides match TRBD1. This CDR3 has 16 amino acids. Germline V lookup: CDR1 ENHRY, CDR2 SYGVKD. J lost 6 bases, V lost 7 bases, and 10 bases had no gene match. CDR3 amino acids: CAINPGTGGAPNEQFF. Here the CDR3 DNA reads TGTGCCATCAACCCGGGGACAGGGGGCGCCCCCAATGAGCAGTTCTTC.

The gene calls are TRBV6-6 and TRBJ2-5; no definite D call. The length of the CDR3 is 15 residues. Germline V gene lookup returns CDR1 MNHNY and CDR2 SVGAGI (reference sequence). The V end was cut by 5 bases, the J end by 2 bases, with 15 bases between. CDR3 nucleotide sequence: TGTGCCAGCAGTAGTGGGCAGGTTACACAAGAGACCCAGTACTTC. It encodes CASSSGQVTQETQYF.

This clonotype was observed a handful of times. The chain carries TRBV6-6 and TRBJ1-4; a weak D match, TRBD1 (5 bases). Germline values: CDR1 MNHNY, CDR2 SVGAGI (reference sequence). Trimming removed 4 bases at V and 7 bases at J, with 13 bases between. The CDR3 contains 14 residues. CDR3 region: CASSLTGRGEKLFF. CDR3 DNA: TGTGCCAGCAGTTTAACGGGGAGGGGTGAAAAACTGTTTTTT.